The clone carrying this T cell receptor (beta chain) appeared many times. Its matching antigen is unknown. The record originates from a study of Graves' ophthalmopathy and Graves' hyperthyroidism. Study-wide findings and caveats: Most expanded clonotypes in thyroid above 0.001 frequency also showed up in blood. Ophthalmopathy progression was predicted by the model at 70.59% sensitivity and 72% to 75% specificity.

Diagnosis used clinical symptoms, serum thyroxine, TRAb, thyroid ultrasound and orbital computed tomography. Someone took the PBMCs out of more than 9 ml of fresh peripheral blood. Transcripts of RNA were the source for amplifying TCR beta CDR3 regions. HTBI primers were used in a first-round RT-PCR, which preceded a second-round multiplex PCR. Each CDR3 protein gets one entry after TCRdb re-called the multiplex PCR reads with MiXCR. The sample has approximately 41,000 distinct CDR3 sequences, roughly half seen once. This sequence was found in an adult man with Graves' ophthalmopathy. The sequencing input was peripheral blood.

The CDR3 loop is CSARVGGLSTDTQYF. CDR3 DNA: TGCAGTGCTAGAGTCGGCGGGCTTAGCACAGATACGCAGTATTTT. The V gene is TRBV20-1, the J gene TRBJ2-3; possible D gene TRBD2, 5 bases. Germline values: CDR1 DFQATT, CDR2 SNEGSKA (reference sequence). CDR3 size: 15 residues. The V end lost 1 base, the J end lost 0 bases, and 11 bases lay between the germline ends.